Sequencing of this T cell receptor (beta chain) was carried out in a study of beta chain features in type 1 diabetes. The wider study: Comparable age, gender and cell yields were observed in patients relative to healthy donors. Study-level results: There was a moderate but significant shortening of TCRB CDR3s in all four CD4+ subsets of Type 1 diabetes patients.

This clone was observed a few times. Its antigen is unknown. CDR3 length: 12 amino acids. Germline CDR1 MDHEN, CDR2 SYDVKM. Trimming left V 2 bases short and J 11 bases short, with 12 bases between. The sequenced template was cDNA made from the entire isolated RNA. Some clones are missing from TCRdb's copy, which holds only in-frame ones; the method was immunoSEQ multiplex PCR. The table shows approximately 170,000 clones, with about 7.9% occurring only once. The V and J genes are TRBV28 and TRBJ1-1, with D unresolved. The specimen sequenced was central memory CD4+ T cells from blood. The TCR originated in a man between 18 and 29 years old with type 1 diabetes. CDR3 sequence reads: CASSLSGTSAFF. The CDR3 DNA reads TGTGCCAGCAGTTTAAGTGGAACTAGCGCTTTCTTT.